This TCR beta chain stems from a study of type 1 regulatory T cells. About the study: T-allo10 is a Tr1-enriched, alloantigen-specific CD4 T cell product made in vitro.

Many counts were recorded for this clonotype. Antigen: not known. The study's findings and limits: Type 1 regulatory T cells had a more restricted TCR repertoire than non-type 1 regulatory T cells.

MiXCR, applied by TCRdb to the reads, yields one record per CDR3 protein. The table records tens of thousands of distinct CDR3 sequences, roughly 50% of them present only once. The CDR3 is 14 residues long. The V end was cut by 1 base, the J end by 12 bases, with 16 bases between. Germline CDR1 is SGHTA and CDR2 is FQGNSA. The V call is TRBV7-2, the J call TRBJ2-1, with D possibly being TRBD2 (6 bases). The sample was cultured non-Tr1 T cells, either the whole culture or a sorted T cell fraction (not recorded which). The receptor was isolated from a human donor in good health. CDR3 nucleotide sequence: TGTGCCAGCAGCTTAGGAGTGGGTCAGGGAGGGCAGTTCTTC. This gives the protein CASSLGVGQGGQFF.